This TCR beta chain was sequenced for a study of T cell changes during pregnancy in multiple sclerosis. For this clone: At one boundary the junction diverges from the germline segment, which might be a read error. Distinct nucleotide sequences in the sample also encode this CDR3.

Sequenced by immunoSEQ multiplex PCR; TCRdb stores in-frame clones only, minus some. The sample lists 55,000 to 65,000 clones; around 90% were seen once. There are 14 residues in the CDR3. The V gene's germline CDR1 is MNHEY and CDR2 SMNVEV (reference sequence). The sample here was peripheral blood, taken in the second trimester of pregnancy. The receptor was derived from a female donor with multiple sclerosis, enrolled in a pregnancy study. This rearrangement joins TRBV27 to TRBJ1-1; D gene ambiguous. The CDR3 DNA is TGCGCCAGCAGTTTTCTTCCCTTGAACACTGAAGCTTTCTTT. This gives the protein CASSFLPLNTEAFF.